These 25 T cell receptor beta chains share one sample of origin, sequenced in a study of cytomegalovirus exposure and HLA in healthy donors. Sequencing was performed with immunoSEQ multiplex PCR; in TCRdb, only in-frame clones are kept and a portion is missing. This table has roughly 56,000 clones, 75% to 90% appearing once. Sequencing input: PBMCs. These receptors were collected from a woman between 18 and 29 years old in good health and CMV-seronegative.

This clone was counted between two and nine times. This chain joins TRBV7-9 and TRBJ2-5, with TRBD1 identical over 8 bases. Germline V gene data show CDR1 as SEHNR and CDR2 as FQNEAQ (reference sequence). There are 13 residues in the CDR3. J lost 5 bases, V lost 4 bases, and 3 bases had no gene match. CDR3 nucleotide sequence: TGTGCCAGCAGCTCCAGGGGGCCGGAGACCCAGTACTTC. Its protein is CASSSRGPETQYF.

This clone has only a few counts. V usage is TRBV7-3 and J usage is TRBJ2-3; a possible D gene is TRBD2 (5 bases). V dropped 3 bases and J dropped 0 bases, with 7 bases sitting between them. Germline CDR1 and CDR2: SGHTA and FQGTGA. There are 14 residues in the CDR3. The CDR3 here is CASSFGGSTDTQYF. CDR3 bases: TGTGCCAGCAGCTTTGGCGGGAGCACAGATACGCAGTATTTT.

V and J are TRBV13 and TRBJ1-1; tentatively, D is TRBD1 (5 bases). The CDR3 runs to 16 residues. V shed 5 bases and J shed 4 bases, with 20 bases lying between them. Germline values: CDR1 PRHDT, CDR2 FYEKMQ (reference sequence). In DNA, the CDR3 is TGTGCCAGCAGCCCCCGGGGTTCAGGGAGGTCCACTGAAGCTTTCTTT. Its translation is CASSPRGSGRSTEAFF.

This clone is a singleton in its sample. The chain couples TRBV9 to TRBJ2-7; TRBD2 is a possible D gene (5 bases). Germline V gene sequence: CDR1 SGDLS, CDR2 YYNGEE. The CDR3 length is 12 residues. The V end lost 0 bases, the J end lost 8 bases, and 9 bases lay between the germline ends. CDR3 sequence: CASSVGRGQQYF. The CDR3 nucleotides read TGTGCCAGCAGCGTAGGGCGCGGGCAGCAGTACTTC.

This chain's CDR3 is CASSFGGRGNTEAFF. The CDR3 nucleotides read TGTGCCAGCAGTTTCGGGGGGCGCGGGAACACTGAAGCTTTCTTT. This sequence joins TRBV28 and TRBJ1-1; TRBD1 might be the D (6 bases). This CDR3 is 15 amino acids long. Germline-derived CDR1 and CDR2 are MDHEN and SYDVKM. Trimming removed 3 bases at V and 1 base at J, with 12 bases between. The full variable domain, completed using reference TRBV28 and TRBJ1-1, is DVKVTQSSRYLVKRTGEKVFLECVQDMDHENMFWYRQDPGLGLRLIYFSYDVKMKEKGDIPEGYSVSREKKERFSLILESASTNQTSMYLCASSFGGRGNTEAFFGQGTRLTVV.

The chain is built from TRBV27 and TRBJ2-3; D gene uncertain. Trimming pared 0 bases from V and 6 bases from J, leaving 10 bases between. The CDR3 is 14 residues long. Germline loops: CDR1 MNHEY, CDR2 SMNVEV (reference sequence). CDR3 bases: TGTGCCAGCAGTTTATCTGGCCCGCGGGATACGCAGTATTTT. Protein: CASSLSGPRDTQYF.

The chain links TRBV27 to TRBJ1-3; no reliable D call. CDR1 is MNHEY and CDR2 is SMNVEV in the germline V gene (reference sequence). V lost 4 bases to trimming and J lost 0 bases, with 4 bases between them. The CDR3 runs 13 residues. CDR3 DNA sequence: TGTGCCAGCAGTTCAGGCTCTGGAAACACCATATATTTT. It encodes CASSSGSGNTIYF.

The chain uses TRBV7-9 and TRBJ1-3; unclear D gene. In germline, CDR1 is SEHNR, CDR2 FQNEAQ (reference sequence). Trimming removed 5 bases from V and 2 bases from J, with 13 bases in between. This CDR3 spans 15 amino acids. CDR3 coding DNA: TGTGCCAGCAGCGAGGCGAACGAGGCTGGAAACACCATATATTTT. Amino acid sequence: CASSEANEAGNTIYF. The whole variable domain, filled in from reference TRBV7-9 and TRBJ1-3, reads DTGVSQNPRHKITKRGQNVTFRCDPISEHNRLYWYRQTLGQGPEFLTYFQNEAQLEKSRLLSDRFSAERPKGSFSTLEIQRTEQGDSAMYLCASSEANEAGNTIYFGEGSWLTVV.

The gene calls are TRBV6-5 and TRBJ1-5; tentatively, D is TRBD1 (5 bases). Trimming shortened V by 7 bases and J by 3 bases, and 16 bases separated the two germline ends. Germline CDR1 is MNHEY and CDR2 is SVGAGI. The CDR3 loop spans 15 amino acids. As DNA, the CDR3 is TGTGCCAGCAACCGTGGCGGGGGAGCCAATCAGCCCCAGCATTTT. Translating gives CASNRGGGANQPQHF.

The chain uses TRBV14 and TRBJ2-1; 12 bases line up with TRBD2. The germline gives CDR1 SGHDN, CDR2 FVKESK. This CDR3 comprises 15 residues. V gave up 5 bases and J gave up 12 bases; unmatched junction bases: 11. The CDR3 sequence: CASSAGLAGGIRQFF. The CDR3 DNA follows: TGTGCCAGCAGCGCTGGTCTAGCGGGAGGGATCAGGCAGTTCTTC.

The V gene is TRBV6-1, the J gene TRBJ2-1; TRBD2 is a possible D gene (5 bases). Germline V gene sequence: CDR1 MNHNS, CDR2 SASEGT. The CDR3 loop spans 15 amino acids. Deletions cut 4 bases from V and 0 bases from J, with 10 bases between. This CDR3 reads CASSALGSSYNEQFF. CDR3 coding DNA: TGTGCCAGCAGTGCGCTAGGGAGCTCCTACAATGAGCAGTTCTTC.

The V gene is TRBV5-1, the J gene TRBJ2-2; 7 nucleotides line up with TRBD1. The CDR3 sequence is 15 residues long. With 4 bases clipped from V and 1 base from J, the junction kept 4 bases outside the gene matches. The germline gives CDR1 SGHRS, CDR2 YFSETQ. CDR3 DNA: TGCGCCAGCAGCACCGGGACAGTGAACACCGGGGAGCTGTTTTTT. Encoded protein: CASSTGTVNTGELFF.

This clone was picked up a small number of times. V and J are TRBV30 and TRBJ1-2; D gene unclear. This CDR3 is built from 14 residues. Trimming took off 0 bases at V and 1 base at J, with 9 bases between the two ends. Looked up from germline, CDR1 is GTSNPN and CDR2 is SVGIG (reference sequence). CDR3 in amino acids: CAWSVVSLNYGYTF. In DNA, the CDR3 is TGTGCCTGGAGTGTAGTGAGCCTTAACTATGGCTACACCTTC. The full variable domain, with the rest looked up from reference TRBV30 and TRBJ1-2, is SQTIHQWPATLVQPVGSPLSLECTVEGTSNPNLYWYRQAAGRGLQLLFYSVGIGQISSEVPQNLSASRPQDRQFILSSKKLLLSDSGFYLCAWSVVSLNYGYTFGSGTRLTVV.

The chain couples TRBV30 to TRBJ2-3; D call uncertain. V lost 0 bases and J 1 base, leaving 2 bases between the germline ends. The CDR3 is 12 amino acids. The germline gives CDR1 GTSNPN, CDR2 SVGIG (reference sequence). Here the CDR3 DNA reads TGTGCCTGGAGTGTCGGCACAGATACGCAGTATTTT. Translated, it gives CAWSVGTDTQYF.

There are a few counts of this clone. The sample contains more than one DNA sequence encoding this CDR3. This chain connects TRBV2 to TRBJ1-4; 8 bases agree with TRBD1. The CDR3 covers 14 residues. J was trimmed by 7 bases and V by 6 bases; bases with no gene match: 7. Germline CDR1 is SNHLY and CDR2 is FYNNEI. The CDR3 is CASSPDRGGEKLFF. CDR3 DNA: TGTGCCAGCAGCCCCGACAGGGGTGGTGAAAAACTGTTTTTT.

This clone was detected once. In nucleotides, the CDR3 is TGTGCCAGCAGTGAAAGACAGGGGACCAACTATGGCTACACCTTC. Protein: CASSERQGTNYGYTF. The V call is TRBV2, the J call TRBJ1-2; TRBD1 agrees at 8 bases. Germline V gene lookup returns CDR1 SNHLY and CDR2 FYNNEI. This CDR3 has 15 amino acids. The J segment lost 2 bases and the V segment lost 2 bases, leaving 4 bases of the junction unmatched. The whole variable domain, filled in from reference TRBV2 and TRBJ1-2, reads EPEVTQTPSHQVTQMGQEVILRCVPISNHLYFYWYRQILGQKVEFLVSFYNNEISEKSEIFDDQFSVERPDGSNFTLKIRSTKLEDSAMYFCASSERQGTNYGYTFGSGTRLTVV.

The rearrangement joins TRBV9 to TRBJ1-1; the match to TRBD1 covers 9 bases. Germline CDR1 reads SGDLS; CDR2 reads YYNGEE. V gave up 7 bases and J gave up 11 bases; unmatched junction bases: 18. This CDR3 has 15 amino acids. The CDR3 protein is CASGPGGTGISGAFF. The CDR3 region has the DNA TGTGCCAGCGGCCCGGGTGGGACAGGGATAAGCGGGGCTTTCTTT.

A single count supports this clone. In nucleotides, the CDR3 is TGTGCCAGCAGCTTGGGTCTAGCGGTGGGGGAGACCCAGTACTTC. Translating gives CASSLGLAVGETQYF. The V and J genes are TRBV5-4 and TRBJ2-5, with 7 bases matching TRBD2. The CDR3 has 15 residues. J was trimmed by 5 bases and V by 0 bases; bases with no gene match: 7. In germline, CDR1 is SGHNT, CDR2 YYREEE (reference sequence).

About this clone itself: Sequence at one end of the junction differs from germline and may be a read error. V gene TRBV7-9 combines with J gene TRBJ2-1; D uncertain. CDR3 size: 11 residues. Germline V gene lookup returns CDR1 SEHNR and CDR2 FQNEAQ (reference sequence). The CDR3 loop reads CASSFEDRGIF. The CDR3 DNA reads TGTGCCAGCAGCTTTGAGGATAGAGGCATCTTC.

J is TRBJ1-2 and V is TRBV29-1; TRBD1 matches at 7 bases. There are 12 residues in the CDR3. With 4 bases clipped from V and 4 bases from J, the junction kept 3 bases outside the gene matches. CDR1 and CDR2 from the germline V gene are SQVTM and ANQGSEA. The CDR3: CSVARTGYGYTF. In DNA form, the CDR3 reads TGCAGCGTTGCCCGGACAGGCTATGGCTACACCTTC.

The chain couples TRBV7-3 to TRBJ1-1; no firm D call. This CDR3 is built from 13 residues. The V gene's germline CDR1 is SGHTA and CDR2 FQGTGA. The V and J ends lost 8 bases and 3 bases respectively, with 13 bases between them. The CDR3 coding sequence is TGTGCCAGCCGGCGGGGAGAGGACACTGAAGCTTTCTTT. Its protein product is CASRRGEDTEAFF.

A single count supports this clone. The chain employs TRBV5-1 and TRBJ2-7; 9 positions agree with TRBD1. CDR3 length equals 13 residues. The V segment lost 0 bases and the J segment 6 bases; nucleotides outside the gene matches: 1. The germline V gene has CDR1 SGHRS and CDR2 YFSETQ. The CDR3 loop reads CASSLGQGVEQYF. CDR3 sequence (DNA): TGCGCCAGCAGCTTGGGACAGGGGGTCGAGCAGTACTTC.

The rearrangement links TRBV19 to TRBJ1-5; D ambiguous. The CDR3 is 14 amino acids. Germline values: CDR1 LNHDA, CDR2 SQIVND (reference sequence). Trimming left V 2 bases short and J 3 bases short, with 8 bases between. The CDR3 sequence: CASSINPYNQPQHF. CDR3 nucleotide sequence: TGTGCCAGTAGTATAAATCCTTACAATCAGCCCCAGCATTTT. Combining the CDR3 with reference TRBV19 and TRBJ1-5 gives the whole variable domain DGGITQSPKYLFRKEGQNVTLSCEQNLNHDAMYWYRQDPGQGLRLIYYSQIVNDFQKGDIAEGYSVSREKKESFPLTVTSAQKNPTAFYLCASSINPYNQPQHFGDGTRLSIL.

The table lists this clone with a count of one. The chain recombines TRBV5-4 with TRBJ2-3; TRBD2 might be the D (6 bases). CDR3 length: 15 residues. CDR1 and CDR2 from the germline V gene are SGHNT and YYREEE (reference sequence). The germline V and J ends were trimmed by 4 bases and 0 bases, with 12 bases remaining between them. Here the CDR3 reads CASSDGTGSTDTQYF. In DNA form, the CDR3 reads TGTGCCAGCAGCGACGGGACTGGAAGCACAGATACGCAGTATTTT.

V gene TRBV6-4 combines with J gene TRBJ2-3; 8 bases are shared with TRBD2. This CDR3 region has 16 residues. Losses at the gene ends were 3 bases for V and 0 bases for J; bases not matched to a gene: 5. CDR1 and CDR2 from the germline V gene are MRHNA and SNTAGT. CDR3 protein: CASSEWASGSTDTQYF. The DNA of the CDR3 is TGTGCCAGCAGTGAGTGGGCTAGCGGGAGCACAGATACGCAGTATTTT.